The 6 T cell receptor beta chains below come from one sample, sequenced in a study of technical replicates of blood from a handful of donors. Libraries were prepared by immunoSEQ multiplex PCR; TCRdb keeps only in-frame clonotypes and omits some of them. Altogether about 91,000 clones are present, about nine tenths being singletons, with the ten largest covering roughly 0.25%. The sample was T cells isolated from PBMCs. Receptors originate from a human donor in good health.

CDR3 in DNA: TGTGCCAGCAGCCCGGACAGGTACGAGCAGTACTTC. It specifies CASSPDRYEQYF. The chain has TRBV7-9 and TRBJ2-7; 7 nucleotides line up with TRBD1. CDR3 size: 12 residues. Trimming cost V 5 bases and J 4 bases; bases outside gene matches: 2. Germline V gene data show CDR1 as SEHNR and CDR2 as FQNEAQ (reference sequence). The full variable domain, rest sourced from reference TRBV7-9 and TRBJ2-7, is DTGVSQNPRHKITKRGQNVTFRCDPISEHNRLYWYRQTLGQGPEFLTYFQNEAQLEKSRLLSDRFSAERPKGSFSTLEIQRTEQGDSAMYLCASSPDRYEQYFGPGTRLTVT.

This clone came up once. The V and J genes are TRBV6-6 and TRBJ2-1, with TRBD2 identical over 9 bases. J lost 8 bases, V lost 5 bases, and 10 bases had no gene match. Germline CDR1 MNHNY, CDR2 SVGAGI (reference sequence). The length of the CDR3 is 15 residues. The CDR3 coding sequence is TGTGCCAGCAGTCCGAGCGGGGGGCGCGTCTATGAGCAGTTCTTC. Its protein product is CASSPSGGRVYEQFF.

The chain links TRBV7-6 to TRBJ2-1; 10 nucleotides agree with TRBD2. Germline V lookup: CDR1 SGHVS, CDR2 FNYEAQ. The CDR3 loop spans 19 amino acids. V shed 3 bases, J shed 0 bases, and the junction held 11 bases outside the gene matches. The CDR3 nucleotides are TGTGCCAGCAGCTTCAACCTCAGGGGGACTAGCGACTCCTACAATGAGCAGTTCTTC. Amino acids: CASSFNLRGTSDSYNEQFF. Full variable domain (outside the CDR3, taken from reference TRBV7-6 and TRBJ2-1): GAGVSQSPRYKVTKRGQDVALRCDPISGHVSLYWYRQALGQGPEFLTYFNYEAQQDKSGLPNDRFSAERPEGSISTLTIQRTEQRDSAMYRCASSFNLRGTSDSYNEQFFGPGTRLTVL.

This clone was seen a single time. The CDR3 coding sequence is TGTGCCAGCAGCTTTGACAGGGGTGGGACCACAGATACGCAGTATTTT. This encodes CASSFDRGGTTDTQYF. The chain is built from TRBV7-8 and TRBJ2-3; 8 bases agree with TRBD1. V trimming: 3 bases; J trimming: 2 bases; junction bases outside the gene matches: 7. The CDR3 is 16 amino acids. The germline V gene has CDR1 SGHVS and CDR2 FQNEAQ.

This chain joins TRBV27 and TRBJ1-5; D unresolved. The CDR3 loop spans 13 amino acids. CDR1 is MNHEY, CDR2 SMNVEV, per germline (reference sequence). Trimming cost V 3 bases and J 5 bases, with 8 bases left between them. The CDR3 reads CASSLTLDQPQHF. CDR3 sequence (DNA): TGTGCCAGCAGTTTGACACTTGATCAGCCCCAGCATTTT.

The CDR3 DNA sequence: TGTGCCAGCAGCCAAGTCAGGGGGAGTAATGAAAAACTGTTTTTT. Translating gives CASSQVRGSNEKLFF. This chain connects TRBV14 to TRBJ1-4; 7 nucleotides line up with TRBD1. This CDR3 region has 15 residues. CDR1 SGHDN and CDR2 FVKESK come from the germline V gene. V lost 1 base and J lost 4; bases outside the gene matches: 3.